This TCR beta chain was recorded in a study of T cell responses to AZD1222 COVID-19 vaccine. Regarding the study as a whole: Repertoire samples came only from after the peak T cell response. As reported, nearly half of all spike-specific TCRs target variant regions that are unmutated. Spike-spanning, vaccine-associated CD4 TCRs were dominant at 160-218 and 743-854.

Points on this clone: What it recognizes is unknown.

CDR1 MDHEN and CDR2 SYDVKM come from the germline V gene. CDR3 length equals 14 residues. Deletions cut 6 bases from V and 3 bases from J, with 12 bases between. Repertoires were generated with immunoSEQ multiplex PCR, while TCRdb's copy carries only in-frame clones and drops some. Of around 90,000 clones in the sample, nearly 90% were seen once. This chain joins TRBV28 and TRBJ1-3; TRBD1 might be the D (6 bases). The sequence was obtained from an adult in good health. Specimen: peripheral blood, collected on day 0 of AZD1222 vaccination. In DNA form, the CDR3 reads TGTGCCAGCAGCACAGGGAATAATGGAAACACCATATATTTT. This sequence encodes CASSTGNNGNTIYF. Full variable domain (outside the CDR3, taken from reference TRBV28 and TRBJ1-3): DVKVTQSSRYLVKRTGEKVFLECVQDMDHENMFWYRQDPGLGLRLIYFSYDVKMKEKGDIPEGYSVSREKKERFSLILESASTNQTSMYLCASSTGNNGNTIYFGEGSWLTVV.